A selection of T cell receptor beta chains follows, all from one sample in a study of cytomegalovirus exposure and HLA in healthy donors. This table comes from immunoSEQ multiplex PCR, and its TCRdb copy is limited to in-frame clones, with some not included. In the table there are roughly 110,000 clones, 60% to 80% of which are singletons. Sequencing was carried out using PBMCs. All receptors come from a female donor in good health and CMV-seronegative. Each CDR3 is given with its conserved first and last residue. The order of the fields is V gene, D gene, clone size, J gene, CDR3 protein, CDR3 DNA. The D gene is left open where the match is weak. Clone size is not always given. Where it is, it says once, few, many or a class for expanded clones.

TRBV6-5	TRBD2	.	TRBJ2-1	CASSYLGLAGHEQFF	TGTGCCAGCAGTTACCTAGGACTAGCGGGACATGAGCAGTTCTTC
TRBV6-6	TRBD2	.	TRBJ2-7	CASSRLAGGREQYF	TGTGCCAGCAGTAGACTAGCGGGAGGGCGCGAGCAGTACTTC
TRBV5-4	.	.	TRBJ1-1	CASSFSTGNTEAFF	TGTGCCAGCAGCTTCTCGACAGGGAACACTGAAGCTTTCTTT
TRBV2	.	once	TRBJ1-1	CASEGHMNTEAFF	TGTGCCAGCGAGGGACACATGAACACTGAAGCCTTCTTT
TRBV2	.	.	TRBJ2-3	CASSTSGNTDTQYF	TGTGCCAGCAGTACAAGCGGAAACACAGATACGCAGTATTTT
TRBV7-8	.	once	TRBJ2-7	CASSFRQGGLATPYEQYF	TGTGCCAGCAGCTTTCGACAGGGAGGACTCGCGACTCCCTACGAGCAGTACTTC
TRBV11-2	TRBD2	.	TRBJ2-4	CASRTSGRRNIQYF	TGTGCCAGCCGGACTAGCGGGAGACGGAACATTCAGTACTTC
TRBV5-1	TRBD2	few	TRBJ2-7	CASSLEASSGRAPYEQYF	TGCGCCAGCAGCTTGGAAGCATCTAGCGGGAGAGCCCCCTACGAGCAGTACTTC
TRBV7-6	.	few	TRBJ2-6	CASSLGRFSGANVLTF	TGTGCCAGCAGCTTAGGCAGGTTCTCTGGGGCCAACGTCCTGACTTTC
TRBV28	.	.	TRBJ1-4	CASREANEKLFF	TGTGCCAGCAGGGAGGCTAATGAAAAACTGTTTTTT
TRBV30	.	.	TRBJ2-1	CAWRWFAGSYNEQFF	TGTGCCTGGAGATGGTTTGCGGGGTCCTACAATGAGCAGTTCTTC
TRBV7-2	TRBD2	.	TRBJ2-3	CASSLKTRLAGNLPDTQYF	TGTGCCAGCAGCTTAAAAACCCGACTAGCGGGAAACCTTCCAGATACGCAGTATTTT
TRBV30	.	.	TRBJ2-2	CAWITLTGELFF	TGTGCCTGGATAACTCTCACCGGGGAGCTGTTTTTT
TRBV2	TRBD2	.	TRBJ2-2	CANALFHSGRATGELFF	TGTGCCAACGCTCTTTTCCATAGCGGGAGGGCTACCGGGGAGCTGTTTTTT
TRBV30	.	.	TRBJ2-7	CAWSQRLPLSYEQYF	TGTGCCTGGAGCCAGCGGTTGCCCCTCTCCTACGAGCAGTACTTC
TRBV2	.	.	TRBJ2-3	CATQRVSSTDTQYF	TGTGCCACCCAGCGGGTATCTAGCACAGATACGCAGTATTTT
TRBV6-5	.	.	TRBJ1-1	CASRARGVTEAFF	TGTGCCAGCAGGGCGCGGGGAGTCACTGAAGCTTTCTTT
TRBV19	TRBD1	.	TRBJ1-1	CASSPLRGQMNTEAFF	TGTGCCAGTAGTCCCTTAAGGGGACAGATGAACACTGAAGCTTTCTTT
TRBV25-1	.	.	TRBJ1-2	CASSPHLGVGGGYTF	TGTGCCAGCAGTCCCCACCTTGGGGTAGGAGGTGGCTACACCTTC
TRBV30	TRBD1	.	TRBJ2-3	CAWSTTGGTDTQYF	TGTGCCTGGAGTACTACAGGGGGCACAGATACGCAGTATTTT
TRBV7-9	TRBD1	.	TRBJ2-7	CASSPRDRGYEQYF	TGTGCCAGCAGCCCCCGGGACAGGGGATACGAGCAGTACTTC
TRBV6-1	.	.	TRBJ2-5	CASSLHLRAQYF	TGTGCCAGCAGTTTACACCTTCGGGCCCAGTACTTC
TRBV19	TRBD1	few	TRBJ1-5	CASSTRDRVGVHF	TGTGCCAGTAGTACACGGGACAGGGTGGGTGTTCATTTT
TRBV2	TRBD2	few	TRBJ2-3	CASSSGGRTDTQYF	TGTGCCAGCAGTTCCGGGGGGAGGACAGATACGCAGTATTTT
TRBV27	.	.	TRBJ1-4	CASSLMLGGEKLFF	TGTGCCAGCAGTTTAATGCTGGGGGGTGAAAAACTGTTTTTT
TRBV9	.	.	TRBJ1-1	CASSITANTEAFF	TGTGCCAGCAGCATCACAGCGAACACTGAAGCTTTCTTT
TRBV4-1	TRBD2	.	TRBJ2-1	CASSQPTTGRARDEQFF	TGCGCCAGCAGCCAACCCACCACCGGGAGGGCCCGCGATGAGCAGTTCTTC
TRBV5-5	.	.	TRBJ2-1	CASSPEGLNEQFF	TGTGCCAGCAGCCCTGAGGGACTCAATGAGCAGTTCTTC
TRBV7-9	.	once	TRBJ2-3	CASSLGETSTDTQYF	TGTGCCAGCAGCTTAGGCGAAACTAGCACAGATACGCAGTATTTT
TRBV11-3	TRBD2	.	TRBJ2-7	CASSPRTSGYEQYF	TGTGCCAGCAGCCCTCGGACTAGCGGCTACGAGCAGTACTTC
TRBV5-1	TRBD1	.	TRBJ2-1	CASSLGGGDRKFF	TGCGCCAGCAGCTTGGGGGGTGGGGACAGGAAGTTCTTC
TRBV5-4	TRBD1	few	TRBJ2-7	CASSPNRDRVGEQYF	TGTGCCAGCAGCCCTAACCGGGACAGGGTTGGCGAGCAGTACTTC
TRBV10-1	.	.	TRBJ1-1	CASSDPGRNTEAFF	TGCGCCAGCAGTGATCCGGGTAGGAACACTGAAGCTTTCTTT
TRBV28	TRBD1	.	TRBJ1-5	CASSLTGGVQPQHF	TGTGCCAGCAGTTTAACAGGGGGCGTTCAGCCCCAGCATTTT
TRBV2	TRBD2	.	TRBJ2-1	CASSEAGTSGRGWFF	TGTGCCAGCAGTGAAGCAGGGACTAGCGGGAGGGGATGGTTCTTC
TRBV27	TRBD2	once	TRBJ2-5	CASSLSGGGETQYF	TGTGCCAGCAGTTTAAGCGGGGGCGGAGAGACCCAGTACTTC
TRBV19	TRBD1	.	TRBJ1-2	CASSPPGTGGRYGYTF	TGTGCCAGTAGCCCACCCGGGACAGGGGGCCGGTATGGCTACACCTTC
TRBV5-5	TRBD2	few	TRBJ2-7	CASSPPGLAGVGSSYEQYF	TGTGCCAGCAGCCCCCCGGGACTAGCGGGAGTTGGGAGCTCCTACGAGCAGTACTTC
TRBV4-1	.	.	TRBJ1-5	CASSQDRSGNSNQPQHF	TGCGCCAGCAGCCAAGATCGTAGTGGTAATAGCAATCAGCCCCAGCATTTT
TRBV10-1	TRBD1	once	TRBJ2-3	CASSVGTVEGTQYF	TGCGCCAGCAGCGTCGGGACAGTTGAGGGTACGCAGTATTTT
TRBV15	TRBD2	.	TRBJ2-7	CATSTGLAGGGEQYF	TGTGCCACCAGCACCGGACTAGCGGGAGGGGGGGAGCAGTACTTC
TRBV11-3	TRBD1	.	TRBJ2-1	CASSPLGTGGRRGQFF	TGTGCCAGCAGCCCCCTAGGGACAGGGGGGAGGCGTGGGCAGTTCTTC
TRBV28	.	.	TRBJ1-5	CASSPAKGPAGMAQHF	TGTGCCAGCAGCCCCGCCAAGGGCCCGGCGGGGATGGCCCAGCATTTT
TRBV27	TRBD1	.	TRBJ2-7	CASGRGGESYEQYF	TGTGCCAGCGGGCGAGGGGGCGAGTCCTACGAGCAGTACTTC
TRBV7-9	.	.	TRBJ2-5	CASSFASAQETQYF	TGTGCCAGCAGCTTCGCTAGTGCTCAAGAGACCCAGTACTTC
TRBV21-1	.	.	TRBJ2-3	CASSPKVGGTDTQYF	TGTGCCAGCAGCCCCAAGGTGGGGGGTACAGATACGCAGTATTTT
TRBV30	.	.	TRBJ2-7	CAWRGGLAEQYF	TGTGCCTGGAGGGGGGGGCTCGCCGAGCAGTACTTC
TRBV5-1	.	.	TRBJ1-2	CASSLDSRGYTF	TGCGCCAGCAGCTTGGATAGTCGCGGCTACACCTTC
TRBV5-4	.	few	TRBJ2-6	CASSLEGSGANVLTF	TGTGCCAGCAGCTTGGAGGGGTCCGGGGCCAACGTCCTGACTTTC